The subject of this entry is one T cell receptor (beta chain). Antigen specificity is unknown. It was RNA transcripts that yielded the amplified TCR beta CDR3 regions. Primed by the HTBI set, a first-round RT-PCR was run on the TCR CDR3. Using its own MiXCR run on the multiplex PCR reads, TCRdb lists one record per CDR3 protein. The sample includes roughly 250,000 distinct CDR3 sequences, approximately 20% of them seen just once. The CDR3 covers 16 residues. Germline-derived CDR1 and CDR2 are SGHVS and FQNEAQ. The junction had 13 bases not matched to a gene; V was cut back by 5 bases and J by 5 bases. The sample is drawn from a study of T cells in Graves' hyperthyroidism and ophthalmopathy. Study-level points and caveats: Median prediction lead before ophthalmopathy onset was around seven months with the model.

The source is a man aged 30-40 years with Graves' ophthalmopathy. Material: blood. The gene calls are TRBV7-8 and TRBJ1-1, with 8 bases that match TRBD1. The CDR3: CASSPYGQGLGTEAFF. The CDR3 coding sequence is TGTGCCAGCAGCCCCTATGGACAGGGTCTGGGGACTGAAGCTTTCTTT.